These T cell receptor beta chains were read from a single sample in a study of cytomegalovirus exposure and HLA in healthy donors. The method was immunoSEQ multiplex PCR; TCRdb's version includes in-frame clones alone and lacks a portion of them. This table has 90,000 or so clones, about 67% appearing once. The sequenced sample consisted of PBMCs. Source of these receptors: a woman aged 18-29 years in good health and CMV-seropositive. Both conserved end residues are part of each CDR3. Each record gives: V gene, J gene, D gene, clone size, CDR3 protein, CDR3 DNA. A D gene is named only where the DNA matches it firmly. Clone size is shown for a subset of rows, as once, few, many or a class of expanded clone.

>TRBV5-1|TRBJ1-1|-|few
CASGKGDTEAFF
TGCGCCAGCGGAAAGGGGGACACTGAAGCTTTCTTT
>TRBV6-1|TRBJ1-5|-|once
CASISQFYSNQPQHF
TGTGCCAGCATTTCGCAGTTTTATAGCAATCAGCCCCAGCATTTT
>TRBV14|TRBJ1-1|-|-
CASSLSGGTEAFF
TGTGCCAGCAGCCTCTCGGGGGGCACTGAAGCTTTCTTT
>TRBV9|TRBJ1-3|-|-
CASSVTVLSGNTIYF
TGTGCCAGCAGCGTGACAGTGCTCTCTGGAAACACCATATATTTT
>TRBV4-3|TRBJ1-1|-|-
CASSQEPGNTEAFF
TGCGCCAGCAGCCAAGAACCGGGGAACACTGAAGCTTTCTTT
>TRBV6-4|TRBJ2-7|-|-
CASSERGLLSYEQYF
TGTGCCAGCAGTGAGAGGGGACTTCTCTCCTACGAGCAGTACTTC
>TRBV9|TRBJ2-3|-|-
CASSGPSSVGERTDTQYF
TGTGCCAGCAGCGGGCCCTCCTCGGTGGGAGAGCGCACAGATACGCAGTATTTT
>TRBV30|TRBJ2-5|-|-
CAWRPGLKETQYF
TGTGCCTGGAGGCCGGGACTTAAAGAGACCCAGTACTTC
>TRBV5-1|TRBJ2-6|TRBD1|-
CASSSRQGAGANVLTF
TGCGCCAGCAGCTCTAGACAGGGGGCCGGGGCCAACGTCCTGACTTTC
>TRBV18|TRBJ1-6|TRBD1|-
CASSPMPGQGVSPLHF
TGTGCCAGCTCACCCATGCCGGGACAGGGGGTTTCACCCCTCCACTTT
>TRBV15|TRBJ2-2|-|few
CATSRASGVNTGELFF
TGTGCCACCAGCAGAGCCAGCGGCGTGAACACCGGGGAGCTGTTTTTT
>TRBV27|TRBJ2-7|-|-
CASSPGPGLATYEQYF
TGTGCCAGCAGTCCGGGCCCGGGACTTGCTACCTACGAGCAGTACTTC
>TRBV18|TRBJ1-5|TRBD1|-
CASSGDRGGQPQHF
TGTGCCAGCTCAGGGGACAGGGGAGGTCAGCCCCAGCATTTT
>TRBV6-1|TRBJ2-7|TRBD2|-
CASSLTPGGTYKQYF
TGTGCCAGCAGTCTGACGCCGGGGGGAACCTACAAGCAGTACTTC
>TRBV15|TRBJ2-1|-|-
CATSRNENEQFF
TGTGCCACCAGCAGGAATGAGAATGAGCAGTTCTTC
>TRBV20-1|TRBJ1-4|-|-
CSAPFGEKLFF
TGCAGTGCGCCGTTCGGGGAGAAACTGTTTTTT
>TRBV6-1|TRBJ2-5|-|few
CASSEATKETQYF
TGTGCCAGCAGTGAAGCAACAAAAGAGACCCAGTACTTC
>TRBV6-1|TRBJ1-2|TRBD1|-
CASGGAGGEYGYTF
TGTGCCAGCGGCGGGGCAGGGGGCGAGTATGGCTACACCTTC
>TRBV19|TRBJ1-5|-|few
CASIPGAGGNQPQHF
TGTGCCAGTATACCCGGGGCAGGGGGCAATCAGCCCCAGCATTTT
>TRBV27|TRBJ2-2|TRBD1|-
CASSTHRTGALNTGELFF
TGTGCCAGCAGTACGCATCGGACAGGGGCCCTGAACACCGGGGAGCTGTTTTTT
>TRBV15|TRBJ2-7|TRBD2|once
CATSGRGAGYEQYF
TGTGCCACCAGCGGGAGGGGCGCAGGCTACGAGCAGTACTTC
>TRBV5-1|TRBJ1-1|-|few
CASSLRGAGTEAFF
TGCGCCAGCAGCTTGAGGGGCGCAGGAACTGAAGCTTTCTTT
>TRBV7-6|TRBJ2-5|-|-
CASSPLGAETQYF
TGTGCCAGCAGCCCTCTGGGGGCGGAGACCCAGTACTTC
>TRBV7-2|TRBJ1-5|-|-
CASSLAINQPQHF
TGTGCCAGCAGCTTAGCCATTAATCAGCCCCAGCATTTT
>TRBV9|TRBJ1-5|TRBD1|-
CASSSTGVSNQPQHF
TGTGCCAGCAGCTCTACAGGGGTTAGCAATCAGCCCCAGCATTTT
>TRBV7-2|TRBJ1-1|TRBD1|-
CASSLVPRTGRGTEAFF
TGTGCCAGCAGCTTAGTCCCGAGGACAGGACGGGGCACTGAAGCTTTCTTT
>TRBV4-3|TRBJ2-1|TRBD2|few
CASSQVLGTFLAGVSGDNEQFF
TGCGCCAGCAGCCAAGTTCTCGGGACATTTCTAGCGGGAGTGAGTGGGGACAATGAGCAGTTCTTC
>TRBV7-3|TRBJ2-1|TRBD2|-
CASSLRAGGHLINEQFF
TGTGCCAGCAGCTTAAGGGCGGGGGGCCATTTAATCAATGAGCAGTTCTTC
>TRBV30|TRBJ2-2|-|-
CAWRHRTDTGELFF
TGTGCCTGGAGACACAGGACAGACACCGGGGAGCTGTTTTTT
>TRBV29-1|TRBJ2-7|TRBD2|-
CSVASGAYEQYF
TGCAGCGTTGCTAGCGGAGCCTACGAGCAGTACTTC
>TRBV27|TRBJ2-1|-|-
CASVPLPIDSYNEQFF
TGTGCCAGCGTGCCCCTTCCCATTGACAGCTACAATGAGCAGTTCTTC
>TRBV19|TRBJ2-3|-|-
CASSIAGSTDTQYF
TGTGCCAGTAGTATAGCGGGGAGCACAGATACGCAGTATTTT
>TRBV9|TRBJ1-1|-|-
CASSYGGGNTEAFF
TGTGCCAGCAGCTACGGGGGTGGGAACACTGAAGCTTTCTTT
>TRBV11-2|TRBJ1-3|-|-
CASSLGTPGNTIYF
TGTGCCAGCAGCCTCGGGACTCCTGGAAACACCATATATTTT
>TRBV5-1|TRBJ1-2|-|-
CASSPGANYGYTF
TGCGCCAGCAGCCCAGGGGCGAACTATGGCTACACCTTC
>TRBV9|TRBJ1-3|TRBD1|-
CASSVSGTAGNTIYF
TGTGCCAGCAGCGTATCCGGGACAGCCGGAAACACCATATATTTT
>TRBV6-5|TRBJ1-2|TRBD1|-
CASSRGGRYGYTF
TGTGCCAGCAGTCGAGGGGGCCGCTATGGCTACACCTTC
>TRBV27|TRBJ2-7|-|-
CASSLDRLSYEQYF
TGTGCCAGCAGTTTGGACAGACTCTCCTACGAGCAGTACTTC
>TRBV15|TRBJ2-1|-|once
CATSKAASSYNEQFF
TGTGCCACCAGCAAAGCAGCGAGCTCCTACAATGAGCAGTTCTTC
>TRBV4-1|TRBJ2-7|TRBD1|-
CASSQEGTVPGMGFYEQYF
TGCGCCAGCAGCCAAGAGGGGACAGTCCCGGGGATGGGTTTCTACGAGCAGTACTTC
>TRBV30|TRBJ1-2|-|-
CAWSRDGYTF
TGTGCCTGGAGCCGGGATGGCTACACCTTC
>TRBV19|TRBJ2-1|-|-
CASSFDWGDYNEQFF
TGTGCCAGTAGTTTCGACTGGGGGGACTACAATGAGCAGTTCTTC
>TRBV7-2|TRBJ2-6|TRBD1|-
CASSSRQGIPGANVLTF
TGTGCCAGCAGCTCCCGACAGGGTATCCCTGGGGCCAACGTCCTGACTTTC
>TRBV29-1|TRBJ2-7|-|-
CSVETGQRTSYEQYF
TGCAGCGTTGAAACCGGGCAGAGGACTTCATACGAGCAGTACTTC
>TRBV28|TRBJ2-6|-|few
CASSPGQLSGANVLTF
TGTGCCAGCAGTCCCGGACAGCTCTCTGGGGCCAACGTCCTGACTTTC
>TRBV9|TRBJ2-7|TRBD1|-
CASSGTGSYEQYF
TGTGCCAGCAGCGGGACAGGGTCTTACGAGCAGTACTTC
>TRBV5-1|TRBJ2-2|TRBD2|-
CASKGLAGVPATGELFF
TGCGCCAGCAAGGGACTAGCGGGAGTTCCGGCCACCGGGGAGCTGTTTTTT
>TRBV25-1|TRBJ2-6|TRBD2|-
CASKGGTSGRVTNVLTF
TGTGCCAGCAAGGGGGGGACTAGCGGGAGGGTGACCAACGTCCTGACTTTC
>TRBV7-2|TRBJ2-4|-|-
CASSLARDIQYF
TGTGCCAGCAGCTTAGCGAGGGACATTCAGTACTTC
>TRBV19|TRBJ1-6|-|once
CASSIAGASRPGNSPLHF
TGTGCCAGTAGTATCGCGGGGGCGTCCCGTCCTGGGAATTCACCCCTCCACTTT
>TRBV21-1|TRBJ2-1|-|-
CASSTDRQGIPSILYNEQFF
TGTGCCAGCAGCACTGACCGACAGGGAATTCCATCCATCCTGTACAATGAGCAGTTCTTC
>TRBV7-2|TRBJ2-4|-|-
CASSLDGPGFVKNIQYF
TGTGCCAGCAGCTTAGACGGTCCAGGGTTCGTCAAAAACATTCAGTACTTC
>TRBV7-2|TRBJ2-7|-|-
CASSLSRDTYEQYF
TGTGCCAGCAGCTTAAGCAGGGATACCTACGAGCAGTACTTC
>TRBV9|TRBJ2-5|TRBD1|-
CASSVGQGQETQYF
TGTGCCAGCAGCGTCGGACAGGGACAAGAGACCCAGTACTTC
>TRBV25-1|TRBJ1-2|-|-
CASPPRLANYVYTF
TGTGCCAGCCCACCTCGTCTAGCTAACTATGTCTACACCTTC
>TRBV28|TRBJ1-4|TRBD1|-
CASSLRTGGGNEKLFF
TGTGCCAGCAGTTTGCGGACAGGGGGGGGTAATGAAAAACTGTTTTTT